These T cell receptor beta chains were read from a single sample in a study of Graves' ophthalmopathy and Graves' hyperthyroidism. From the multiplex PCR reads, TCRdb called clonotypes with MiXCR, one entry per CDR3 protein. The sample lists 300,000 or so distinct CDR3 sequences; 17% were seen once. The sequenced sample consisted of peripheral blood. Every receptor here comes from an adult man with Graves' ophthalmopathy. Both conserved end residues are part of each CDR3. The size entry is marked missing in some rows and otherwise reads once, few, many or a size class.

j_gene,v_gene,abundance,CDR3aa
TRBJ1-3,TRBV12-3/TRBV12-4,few,CASRQQGSSGNTIYF
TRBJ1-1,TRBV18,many,CASSPLGTGGATFF
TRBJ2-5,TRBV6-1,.,CATWNRDRWGWGTQYF
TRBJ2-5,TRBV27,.,CASSFLSTGGSETQYF
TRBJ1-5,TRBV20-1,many,CSGGGRRDNQPQHF
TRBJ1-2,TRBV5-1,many,CASSLAEAGYGYTF
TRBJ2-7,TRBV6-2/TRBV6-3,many,CASRSGRAREQYF
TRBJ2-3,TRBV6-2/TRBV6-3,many,CASRPGDSSTDTQYF
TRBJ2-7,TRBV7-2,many,CASSSSVYEQYF
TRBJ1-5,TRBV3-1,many,CASSQVSGQPQHF
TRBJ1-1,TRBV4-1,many,CASRQRGGTGYTEAFF
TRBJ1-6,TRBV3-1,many,CTSSQALSTGRGSPLHF
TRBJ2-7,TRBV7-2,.,CASSPGDRRQVQYF
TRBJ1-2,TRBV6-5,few,CASRPGYGYTF
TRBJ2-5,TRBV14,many,CASSQEIASQETQYF
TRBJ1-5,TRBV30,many,CAWSVGPLNQPQHF
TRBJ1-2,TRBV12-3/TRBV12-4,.,CASSPTGFGYGYTF
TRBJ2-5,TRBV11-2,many,CASSLGQTSGQETQYF
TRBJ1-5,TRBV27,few,CASSFQGPNQPQHF
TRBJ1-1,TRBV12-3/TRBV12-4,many,CASSSGQGLKLSF